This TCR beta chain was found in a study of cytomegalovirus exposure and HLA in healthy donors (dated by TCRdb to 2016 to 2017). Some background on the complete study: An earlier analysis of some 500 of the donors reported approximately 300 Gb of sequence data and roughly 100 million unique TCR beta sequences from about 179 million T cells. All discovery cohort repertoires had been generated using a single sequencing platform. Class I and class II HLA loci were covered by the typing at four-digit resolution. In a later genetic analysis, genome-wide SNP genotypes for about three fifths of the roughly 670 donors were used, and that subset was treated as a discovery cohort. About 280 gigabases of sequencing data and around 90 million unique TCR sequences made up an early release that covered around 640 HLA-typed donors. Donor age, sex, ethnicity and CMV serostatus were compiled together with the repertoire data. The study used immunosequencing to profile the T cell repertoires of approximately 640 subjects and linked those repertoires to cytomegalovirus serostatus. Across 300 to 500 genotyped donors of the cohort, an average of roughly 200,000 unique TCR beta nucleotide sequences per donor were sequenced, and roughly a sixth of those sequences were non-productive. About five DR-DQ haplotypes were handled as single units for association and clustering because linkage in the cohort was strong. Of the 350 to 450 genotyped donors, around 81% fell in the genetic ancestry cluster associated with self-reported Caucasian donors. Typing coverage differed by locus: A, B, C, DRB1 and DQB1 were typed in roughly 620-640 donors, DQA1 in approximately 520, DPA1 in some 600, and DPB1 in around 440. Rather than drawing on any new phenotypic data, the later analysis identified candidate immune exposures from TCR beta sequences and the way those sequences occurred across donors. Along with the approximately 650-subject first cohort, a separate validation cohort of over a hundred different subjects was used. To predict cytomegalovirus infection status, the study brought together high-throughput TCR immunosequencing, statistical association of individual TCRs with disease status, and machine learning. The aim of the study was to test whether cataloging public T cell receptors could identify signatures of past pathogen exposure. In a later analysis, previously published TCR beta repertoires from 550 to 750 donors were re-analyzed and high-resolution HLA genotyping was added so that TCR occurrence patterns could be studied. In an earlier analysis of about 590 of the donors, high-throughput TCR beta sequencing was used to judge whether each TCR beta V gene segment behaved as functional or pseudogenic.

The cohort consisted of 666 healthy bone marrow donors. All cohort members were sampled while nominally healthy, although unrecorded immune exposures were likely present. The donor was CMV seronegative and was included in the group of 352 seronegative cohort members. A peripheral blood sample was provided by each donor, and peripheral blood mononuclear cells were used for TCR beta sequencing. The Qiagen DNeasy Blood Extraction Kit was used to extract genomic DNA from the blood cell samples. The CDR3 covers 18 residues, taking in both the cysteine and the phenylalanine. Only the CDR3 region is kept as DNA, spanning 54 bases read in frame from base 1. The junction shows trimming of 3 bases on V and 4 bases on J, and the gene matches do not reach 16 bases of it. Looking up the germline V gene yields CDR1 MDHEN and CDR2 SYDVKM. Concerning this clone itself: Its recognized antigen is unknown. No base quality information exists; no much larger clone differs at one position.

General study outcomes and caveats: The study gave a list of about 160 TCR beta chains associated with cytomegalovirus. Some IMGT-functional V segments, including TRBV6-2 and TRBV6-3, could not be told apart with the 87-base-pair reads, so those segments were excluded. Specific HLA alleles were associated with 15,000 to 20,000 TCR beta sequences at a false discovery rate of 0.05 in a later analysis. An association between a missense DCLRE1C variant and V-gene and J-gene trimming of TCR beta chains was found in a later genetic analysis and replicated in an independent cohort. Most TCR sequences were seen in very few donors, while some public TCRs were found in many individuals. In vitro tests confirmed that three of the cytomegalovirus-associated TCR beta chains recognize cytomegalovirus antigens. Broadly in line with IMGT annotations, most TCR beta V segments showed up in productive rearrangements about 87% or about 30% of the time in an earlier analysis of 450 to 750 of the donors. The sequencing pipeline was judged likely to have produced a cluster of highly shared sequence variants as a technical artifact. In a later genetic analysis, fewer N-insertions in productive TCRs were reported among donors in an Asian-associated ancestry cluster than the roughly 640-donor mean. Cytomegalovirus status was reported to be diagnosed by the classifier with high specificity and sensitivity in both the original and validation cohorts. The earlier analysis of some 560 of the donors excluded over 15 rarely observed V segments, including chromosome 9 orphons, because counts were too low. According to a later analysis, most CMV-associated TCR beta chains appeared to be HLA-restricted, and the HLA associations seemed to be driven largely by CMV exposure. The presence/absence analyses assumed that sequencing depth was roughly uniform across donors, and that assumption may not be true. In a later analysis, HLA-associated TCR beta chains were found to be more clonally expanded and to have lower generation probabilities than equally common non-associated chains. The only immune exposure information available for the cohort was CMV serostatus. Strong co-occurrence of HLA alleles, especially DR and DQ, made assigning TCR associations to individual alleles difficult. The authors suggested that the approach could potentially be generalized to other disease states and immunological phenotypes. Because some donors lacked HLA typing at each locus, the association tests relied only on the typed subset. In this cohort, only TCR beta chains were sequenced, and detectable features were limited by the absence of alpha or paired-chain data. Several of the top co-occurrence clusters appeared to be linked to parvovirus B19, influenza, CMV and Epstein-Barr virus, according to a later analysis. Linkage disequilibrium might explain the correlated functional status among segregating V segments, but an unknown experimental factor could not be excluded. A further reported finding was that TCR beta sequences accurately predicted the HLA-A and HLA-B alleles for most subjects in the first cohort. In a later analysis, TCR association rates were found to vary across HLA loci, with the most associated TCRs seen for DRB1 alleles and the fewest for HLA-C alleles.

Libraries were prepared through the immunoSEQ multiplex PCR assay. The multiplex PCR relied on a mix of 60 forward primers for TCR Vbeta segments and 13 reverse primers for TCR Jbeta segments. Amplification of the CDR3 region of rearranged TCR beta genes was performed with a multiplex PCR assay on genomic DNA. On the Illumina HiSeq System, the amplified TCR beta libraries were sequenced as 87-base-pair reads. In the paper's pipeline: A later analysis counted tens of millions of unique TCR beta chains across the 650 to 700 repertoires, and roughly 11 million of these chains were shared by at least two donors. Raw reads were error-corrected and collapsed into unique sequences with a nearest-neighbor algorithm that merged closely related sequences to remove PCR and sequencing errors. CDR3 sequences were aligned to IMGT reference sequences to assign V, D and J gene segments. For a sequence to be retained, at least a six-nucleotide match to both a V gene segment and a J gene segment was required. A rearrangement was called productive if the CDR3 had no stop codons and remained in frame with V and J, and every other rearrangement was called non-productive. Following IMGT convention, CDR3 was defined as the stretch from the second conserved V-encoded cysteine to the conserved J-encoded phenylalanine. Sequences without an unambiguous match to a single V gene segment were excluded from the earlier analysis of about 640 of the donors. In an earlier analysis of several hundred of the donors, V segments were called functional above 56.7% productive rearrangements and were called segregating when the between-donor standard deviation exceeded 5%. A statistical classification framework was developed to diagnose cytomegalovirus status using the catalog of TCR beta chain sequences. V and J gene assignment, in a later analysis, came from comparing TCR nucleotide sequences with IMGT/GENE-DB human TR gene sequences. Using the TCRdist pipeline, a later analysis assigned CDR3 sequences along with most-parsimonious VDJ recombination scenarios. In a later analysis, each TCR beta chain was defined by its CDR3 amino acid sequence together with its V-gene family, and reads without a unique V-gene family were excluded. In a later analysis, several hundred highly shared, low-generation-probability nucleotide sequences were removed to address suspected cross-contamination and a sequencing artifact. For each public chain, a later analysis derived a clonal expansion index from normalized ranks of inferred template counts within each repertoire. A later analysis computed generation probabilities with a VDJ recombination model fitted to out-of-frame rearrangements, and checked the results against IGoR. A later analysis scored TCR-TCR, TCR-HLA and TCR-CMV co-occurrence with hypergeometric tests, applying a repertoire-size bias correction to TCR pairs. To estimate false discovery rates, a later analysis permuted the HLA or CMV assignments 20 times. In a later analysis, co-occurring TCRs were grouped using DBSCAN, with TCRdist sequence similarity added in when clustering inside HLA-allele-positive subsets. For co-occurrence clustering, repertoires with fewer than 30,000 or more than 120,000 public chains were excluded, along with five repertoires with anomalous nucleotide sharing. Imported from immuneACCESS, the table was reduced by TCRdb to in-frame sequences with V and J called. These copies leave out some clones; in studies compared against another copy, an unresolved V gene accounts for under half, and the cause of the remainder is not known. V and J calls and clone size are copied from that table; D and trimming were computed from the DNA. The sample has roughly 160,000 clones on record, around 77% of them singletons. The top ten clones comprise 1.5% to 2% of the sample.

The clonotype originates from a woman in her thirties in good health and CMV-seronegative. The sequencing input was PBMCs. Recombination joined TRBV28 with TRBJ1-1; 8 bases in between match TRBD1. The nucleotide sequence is TGTGCCAGCAGTTTTGGAATCGGTCCTCAGGGGGCGCGCACTGAAGCTTTCTTT. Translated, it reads CASSFGIGPQGARTEAFF.